In this sample, the clone carrying this T cell receptor beta chain turned up a few times. The antigen is undetermined. These data belong to a study of cytomegalovirus exposure and HLA in healthy donors. Study background: An earlier analysis identified more than 95 million unique TCR beta sequences in 150 million to 200 million T cells.

Study-level points and caveats: Looking again later, the authors saw that most CMV-associated TCR beta chains seemed HLA-restricted. For presence/absence analyses, sequencing depth was assumed to be roughly uniform across donors.

The PCR used 60 Vbeta and 13 Jbeta primers. Only in-frame clones appear in the TCRdb table, and some are missing; sequencing was by immunoSEQ multiplex PCR. In the table there are 60,000 to 80,000 clones, approximately 79% of which are singletons. This clonotype was sampled from a woman in her 30s in good health and CMV-seronegative. Sequenced material: PBMCs.

The CDR3 loop reads CASSIAGQNTDTQYF. For the CDR3, the DNA is TGTGCCAGTAGTATTGCGGGACAGAATACAGATACGCAGTATTTT. The chain recombines TRBV19 with TRBJ2-3; D is perhaps TRBD1 (7 bases). V was pared by 3 bases and J by 3 bases, with 13 bases between. CDR1 is LNHDA and CDR2 is SQIVND in the germline V gene (reference sequence). This CDR3 contains 15 residues.